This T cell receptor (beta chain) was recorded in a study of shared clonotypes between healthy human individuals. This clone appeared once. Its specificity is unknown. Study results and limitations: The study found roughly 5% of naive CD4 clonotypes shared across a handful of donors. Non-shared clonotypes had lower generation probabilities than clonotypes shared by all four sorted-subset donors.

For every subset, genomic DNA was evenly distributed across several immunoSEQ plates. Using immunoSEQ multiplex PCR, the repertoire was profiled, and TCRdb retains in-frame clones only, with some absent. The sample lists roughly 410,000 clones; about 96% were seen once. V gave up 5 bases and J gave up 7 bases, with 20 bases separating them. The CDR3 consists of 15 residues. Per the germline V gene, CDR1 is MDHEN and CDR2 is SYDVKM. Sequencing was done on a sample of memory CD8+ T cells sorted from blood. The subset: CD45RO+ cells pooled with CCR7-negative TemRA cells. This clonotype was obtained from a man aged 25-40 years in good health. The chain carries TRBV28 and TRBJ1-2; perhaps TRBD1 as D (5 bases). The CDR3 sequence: CASSTPTRGGGGYTF. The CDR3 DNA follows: TGTGCCAGCAGTACCCCTACCCGGGGTGGGGGTGGCTACACCTTC.